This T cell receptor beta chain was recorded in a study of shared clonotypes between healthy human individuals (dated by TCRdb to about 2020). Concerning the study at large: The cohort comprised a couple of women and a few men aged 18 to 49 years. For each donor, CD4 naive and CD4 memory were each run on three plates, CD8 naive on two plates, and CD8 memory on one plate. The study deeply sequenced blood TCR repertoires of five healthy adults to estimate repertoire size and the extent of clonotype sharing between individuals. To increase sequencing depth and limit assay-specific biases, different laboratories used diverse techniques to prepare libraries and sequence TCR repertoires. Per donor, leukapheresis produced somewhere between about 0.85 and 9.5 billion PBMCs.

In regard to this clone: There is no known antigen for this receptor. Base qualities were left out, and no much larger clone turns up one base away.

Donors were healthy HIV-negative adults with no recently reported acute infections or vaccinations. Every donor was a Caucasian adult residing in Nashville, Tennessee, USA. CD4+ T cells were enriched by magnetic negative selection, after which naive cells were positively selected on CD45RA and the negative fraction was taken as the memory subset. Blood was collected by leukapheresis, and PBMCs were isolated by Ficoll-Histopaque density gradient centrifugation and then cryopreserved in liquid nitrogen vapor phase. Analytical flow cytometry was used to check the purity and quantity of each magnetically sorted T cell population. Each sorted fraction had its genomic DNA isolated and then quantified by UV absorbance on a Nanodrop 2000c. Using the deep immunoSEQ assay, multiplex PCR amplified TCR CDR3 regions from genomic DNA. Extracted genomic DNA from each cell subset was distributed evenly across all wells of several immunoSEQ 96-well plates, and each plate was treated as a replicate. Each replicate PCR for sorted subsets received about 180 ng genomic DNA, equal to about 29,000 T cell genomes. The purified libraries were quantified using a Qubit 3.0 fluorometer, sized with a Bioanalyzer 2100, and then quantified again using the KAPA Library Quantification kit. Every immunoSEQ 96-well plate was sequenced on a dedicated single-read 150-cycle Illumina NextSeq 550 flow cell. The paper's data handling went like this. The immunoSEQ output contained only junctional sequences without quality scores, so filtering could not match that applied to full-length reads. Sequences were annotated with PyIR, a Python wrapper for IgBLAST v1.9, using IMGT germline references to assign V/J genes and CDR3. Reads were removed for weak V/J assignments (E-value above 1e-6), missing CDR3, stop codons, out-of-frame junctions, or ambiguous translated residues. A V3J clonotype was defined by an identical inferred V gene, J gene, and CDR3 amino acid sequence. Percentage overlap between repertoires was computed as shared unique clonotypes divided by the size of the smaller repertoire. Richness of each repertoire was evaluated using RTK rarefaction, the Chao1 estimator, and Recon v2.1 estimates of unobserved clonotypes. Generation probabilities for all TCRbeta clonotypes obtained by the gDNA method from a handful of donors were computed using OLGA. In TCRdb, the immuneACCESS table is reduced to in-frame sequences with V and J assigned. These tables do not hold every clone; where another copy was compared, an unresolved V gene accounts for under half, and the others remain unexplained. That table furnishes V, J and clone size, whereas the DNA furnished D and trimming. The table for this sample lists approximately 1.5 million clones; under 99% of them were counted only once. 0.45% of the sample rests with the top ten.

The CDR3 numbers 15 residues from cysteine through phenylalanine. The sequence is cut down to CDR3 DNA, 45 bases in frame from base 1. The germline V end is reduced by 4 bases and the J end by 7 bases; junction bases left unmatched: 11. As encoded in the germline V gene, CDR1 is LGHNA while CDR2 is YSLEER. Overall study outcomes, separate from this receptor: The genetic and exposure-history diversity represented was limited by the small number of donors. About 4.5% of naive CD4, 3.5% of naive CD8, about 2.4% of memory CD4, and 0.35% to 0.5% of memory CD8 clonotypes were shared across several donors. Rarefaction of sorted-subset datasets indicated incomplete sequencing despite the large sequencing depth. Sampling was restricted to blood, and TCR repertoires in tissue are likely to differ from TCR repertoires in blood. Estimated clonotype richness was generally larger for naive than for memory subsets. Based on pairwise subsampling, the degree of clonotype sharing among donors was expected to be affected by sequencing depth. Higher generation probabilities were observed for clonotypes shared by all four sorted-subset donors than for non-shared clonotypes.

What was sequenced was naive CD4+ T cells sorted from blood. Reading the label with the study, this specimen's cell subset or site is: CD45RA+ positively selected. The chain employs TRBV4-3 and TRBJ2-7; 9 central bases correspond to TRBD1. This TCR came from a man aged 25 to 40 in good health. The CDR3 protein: CASSRKTGGAGEQYF. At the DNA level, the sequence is TGCGCCAGCAGCCGCAAAACAGGGGGCGCGGGGGAGCAGTACTTC.